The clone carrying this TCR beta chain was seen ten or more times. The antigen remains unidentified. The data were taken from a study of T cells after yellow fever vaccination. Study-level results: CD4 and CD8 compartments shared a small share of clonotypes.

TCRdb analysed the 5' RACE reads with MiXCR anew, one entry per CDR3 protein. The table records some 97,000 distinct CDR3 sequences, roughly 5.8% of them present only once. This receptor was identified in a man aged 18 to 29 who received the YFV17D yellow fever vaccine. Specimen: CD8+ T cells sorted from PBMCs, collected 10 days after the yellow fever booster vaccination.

The CDR3 DNA is TGTGCCAGCAGCTTTAACAGTTACGAGCAGTACGTC. Its translation is CASSFNSYEQYV. J is TRBJ2-7 and V is TRBV5-6, with no clear D. The CDR3 loop spans 12 amino acids. Germline V gene lookup returns CDR1 SGHDT and CDR2 YYEEEE. Deletions cut 2 bases from V and 4 bases from J, with 7 bases between.